These 28 T cell receptor beta chains share one sample of origin, sequenced in a study of cytomegalovirus exposure and HLA in healthy donors. The PCR used 60 Vbeta and 13 Jbeta primers. The repertoire was sequenced with immunoSEQ multiplex PCR; TCRdb's copy has only in-frame clones and lacks some. The sample lists under 130,000 clones; under 85% were seen once. The sample consisted of PBMCs. Receptors were obtained from a woman aged 40 to 49 in good health and CMV-seropositive.

A single count supports this clone. The rearrangement uses TRBV19 and TRBJ2-5; 10 bases are a match to TRBD1. V shed 6 bases, J shed 3 bases, and the junction held 4 bases outside the gene matches. The CDR3 consists of 14 residues. CDR1 and CDR2 (germline): LNHDA, SQIVND (reference sequence). The CDR3 DNA sequence: TGTGCCAGTAGGGAGACAGGGGGCAAAGAGACCCAGTACTTC. This codes for CASRETGGKETQYF.

This chain connects TRBV5-6 to TRBJ2-7, with D perhaps TRBD1 (6 bases). The V end was cut by 6 bases, the J end by 1 base, with 14 bases between. Germline values: CDR1 SGHDT, CDR2 YYEEEE. CDR3 length: 14 residues. CDR3: CASTLGAKSYEQYF. DNA for the CDR3: TGTGCCAGCACTCTGGGGGCGAAATCCTACGAGCAGTACTTC.

The V gene is TRBV9, the J gene TRBJ2-1; 7 bases map to TRBD2. The germline CDR1 and CDR2 sequences are SGDLS and YYNGEE. The CDR3 runs 15 residues. Losses at the gene ends were 3 bases for V and 9 bases for J; bases not matched to a gene: 12. DNA of the CDR3: TGTGCCAGCAGCGGACCAGGACTAGGGTCCGGTGAGCAGTTCTTC. This sequence encodes CASSGPGLGSGEQFF.

As concerns this clone: Germline is not matched at one junction end, which may reflect a read error. The chain joins TRBV5-1 to TRBJ2-7; 8 nucleotides line up with TRBD2. This CDR3 spans 13 amino acids. Germline CDR1 and CDR2: SGHRS and YFSETQ. In nucleotides, the CDR3 is TGCGCCAGCAGCGCATTTAGAACTAGCGGTTTGTGCTTC. It specifies CASSAFRTSGLCF.

This clone was detected only once. The genes are TRBV15 and TRBJ1-1; D call uncertain. Germline V CDR1 and CDR2: LNHNV, YYDKDF (reference sequence). V lost 6 bases to trimming and J lost 3 bases, with 8 bases between them. This CDR3 comprises 12 residues. This chain's CDR3 is CATRMRDTEAFF. In DNA, the CDR3 is TGTGCCACCAGGATGAGGGACACTGAAGCTTTCTTT.

This clone showed up just a few times. The J gene is TRBJ1-3, the V gene TRBV28; D remains unclear. The CDR3 length is 16 residues. The V end lost 1 base, the J end lost 2 bases, and 12 bases lay between the germline ends. Germline V gene sequence: CDR1 MDHEN, CDR2 SYDVKM. DNA for the CDR3: TGTGCCAGCAGTTTATCGGTAACTCAGGCTGGAAACACCATATATTTT. It codes for CASSLSVTQAGNTIYF.

CDR3 loop: CASSGQDRGLLSGNTIYF. The CDR3 bases are TGTGCCAGCAGCGGACAGGACAGGGGGCTTCTCTCTGGAAACACCATATATTTT. The chain couples TRBV21-1 to TRBJ1-3; the DNA was not used to check the table's D call, TRBD1. TRBV21-1 represents a pseudogene. CDR3 length equals 18 residues.

The rearrangement links TRBV15 to TRBJ2-3, with D unresolved. The V end was cut by 3 bases, the J end by 4 bases, with 11 bases between. Germline loops: CDR1 LNHNV, CDR2 YYDKDF (reference sequence). CDR3 length equals 14 residues. CDR3 sequence (DNA): TGTGCCACCAGCAGCGGAGAAAACGCAGATACGCAGTATTTT. Residues: CATSSGENADTQYF.

The CDR3 coding sequence is TGCGCCAGCAGCCAAGATCCTCCCAGCGGGGGTTTCTCCTACAATGAGCAGTTCTTC. This codes for CASSQDPPSGGFSYNEQFF. The gene calls are TRBV4-1 and TRBJ2-1, with 8 bases lining up with TRBD2. CDR3 size: 19 residues. Germline values: CDR1 MGHRA, CDR2 YSYEKL. J lost 0 bases, V lost 0 bases, and 10 bases had no gene match.

V and J are TRBV9 and TRBJ2-7; no clear D. Germline CDR1 and CDR2: SGDLS and YYNGEE. This CDR3 has 14 amino acids. Trimming left V 0 bases short and J 4 bases short, with 11 bases between. CDR3 nucleotides: TGTGCCAGCAGCGTAGGCCCCTACAGTTACGAGCAGTACTTC. This translates into CASSVGPYSYEQYF.

The chain links TRBV7-3 to TRBJ2-1; TRBD1 aligns across 9 bases. The CDR3 has 15 amino acids. CDR1 is SGHTA and CDR2 is FQGTGA in the germline V gene. The junction had 7 bases not matched to a gene; V was cut back by 4 bases and J by 6 bases. The CDR3: CASSSGTGFVNEQFF. The CDR3 DNA reads TGTGCCAGCAGCTCCGGGACAGGGTTTGTCAATGAGCAGTTCTTC.

This clone was seen a handful of times. J is TRBJ2-1 and V is TRBV7-6; weak D call: TRBD1 (5 bases). V shed 2 bases and J shed 8 bases, with 10 bases lying between them. The CDR3 length is 13 residues. CDR1 is SGHVS, CDR2 FNYEAQ, per germline. The CDR3 is CASSLYRGDEQFF. CDR3 DNA: TGTGCCAGCAGCTTATATAGGGGCGATGAGCAGTTCTTC. Supplemented by reference TRBV7-6 and TRBJ2-1, the full variable domain reads GAGVSQSPRYKVTKRGQDVALRCDPISGHVSLYWYRQALGQGPEFLTYFNYEAQQDKSGLPNDRFSAERPEGSISTLTIQRTEQRDSAMYRCASSLYRGDEQFFGPGTRLTVL.

A few counts support this clone. The CDR3 DNA reads TGCAGCGCCGAGACAGCCACAGGGGGCACAGATACGCAGTATTTT. It specifies CSAETATGGTDTQYF. The chain combines TRBV29-1 with TRBJ2-3; 7 bases fit TRBD1. The trim removed 7 bases at V and 1 base at J, leaving 11 bases unmatched. CDR1 and CDR2 from the germline V gene are SQVTM and ANQGSEA. CDR3 length: 15 amino acids.

With regard to this clone: The junction shows a germline mismatch at one end, possibly a read error. V gene TRBV5-4 combines with J gene TRBJ2-6, with D possibly TRBD2 on 6 matching bases. Germline CDR1 reads SGHNT; CDR2 reads YYREEE (reference sequence). The CDR3 is made up of 15 amino acids. The CDR3 spells CASSPVGVAANGLTF. The CDR3 bases are TGTGCCAGCAGTCCGGTGGGGGTAGCGGCCAACGGCCTGACTTTC.

The sample holds a few counts of this clone. CDR3 sequence: CASSLAASGTYNEQFF. The CDR3 DNA reads as TGCGCCAGCAGCTTGGCCGCTAGCGGAACCTACAATGAGCAGTTCTTC. This chain connects TRBV5-1 to TRBJ2-1; TRBD2 aligns across 7 bases. J was trimmed by 2 bases and V by 0 bases; bases with no gene match: 5. This CDR3 is built from 16 residues. Germline lookup yields CDR1 SGHRS and CDR2 YFSETQ.

This clone has only a few counts. The V gene is TRBV7-9, the J gene TRBJ2-7; D uncertain. Germline assignment: CDR1 SEHNR and CDR2 FQNEAQ (reference sequence). V was trimmed by 1 base and J by 2 bases, leaving 15 bases between them. CDR3 length: 16 residues. CDR3 DNA sequence: TGTGCCAGCAGCTTAGGGCCTGCCAGGCCAACCTACGAGCAGTACTTC. This encodes CASSLGPARPTYEQYF.

This rearrangement joins TRBV6-6 to TRBJ2-3; 7 bases agree with TRBD1. This CDR3 is built from 13 residues. Germline CDR1 is MNHNY and CDR2 is SVGAGI (reference sequence). With 7 bases clipped from V and 4 bases from J, the junction kept 5 bases outside the gene matches. The CDR3 bases are TGTGCCAGCAACCGTCAGGGGGCAGATACGCAGTATTTT. Its translation: CASNRQGADTQYF.

The chain couples TRBV7-9 to TRBJ2-5; TRBD1 matches 8 bases. This CDR3 has 13 residues. V shed 4 bases, J shed 5 bases, and the junction held 3 bases outside the gene matches. Germline V CDR1 and CDR2: SEHNR, FQNEAQ (reference sequence). The CDR3: CASSWTGWETQYF. In DNA, the CDR3 is TGTGCCAGCAGCTGGACAGGGTGGGAGACCCAGTACTTC.

The chain couples TRBV19 to TRBJ2-1; D possibly corresponds to TRBD2 (6 bases). The ends were cut back, 9 bases at V and 14 bases at J, with 29 bases in the middle. This CDR3 is 15 amino acids long. CDR1 is LNHDA and CDR2 is SQIVND in the germline V gene (reference sequence). This chain's CDR3 is CASEIVTGGDGVKFF. The CDR3 DNA reads TGTGCCAGCGAAATAGTAACCGGCGGGGACGGCGTAAAGTTCTTC.

Note on this clone: The same CDR3 arises from other DNA sequences in this sample as well. The chain joins TRBV7-9 to TRBJ1-1; D perhaps matches TRBD1 (5 bases). This CDR3 comprises 14 residues. The V gene lost 5 bases and the J gene lost 10 bases, with 20 bases spanning the gap. Germline V CDR1 and CDR2: SEHNR, FQNEAQ (reference sequence). The CDR3 coding sequence is TGTGCCAGCAGCCCTCCCCCAGGGCATCCCCGAGCTTTCTTT. Protein: CASSPPPGHPRAFF.

This clone appeared a few times. The CDR3: CAIGNAREETQYF. Written as DNA, the CDR3 is TGTGCCATCGGGAATGCCAGGGAAGAGACCCAGTACTTC. This chain joins TRBV10-3 and TRBJ2-5; D possibly corresponds to TRBD1 (5 bases). Trimming left V 8 bases short and J 3 bases short, with 13 bases between. CDR1 is ENHRY and CDR2 is SYGVKD in the germline V gene. This CDR3 comprises 13 residues.

This sequence joins TRBV5-1 and TRBJ2-1; possibly TRBD2 for D (6 bases). The CDR3 extends over 17 amino acids. CDR1 is SGHRS and CDR2 is YFSETQ in the germline V gene. V was pared by 1 base and J by 9 bases, with 23 bases between. The chain's CDR3 is CASSLLLARGGGGEQFF. The CDR3 DNA follows: TGCGCCAGCAGCTTGTTGCTAGCGAGGGGTGGTGGCGGTGAGCAGTTCTTC.

The chain is built from TRBV4-1 and TRBJ2-3; 7 bases fit TRBD2. This CDR3 comprises 22 residues. The V segment lost 5 bases and the J segment 2 bases; nucleotides outside the gene matches: 28. CDR1 and CDR2 from the germline V gene are MGHRA and YSYEKL. The CDR3 nucleotides read TGCGCCAGCAGCGCTTACCCTTGGGAATTGCGACCAGCGGGACTCCCCACAGATACGCAGTATTTT. Protein sequence: CASSAYPWELRPAGLPTDTQYF.

The rearrangement uses TRBV5-4 and TRBJ2-7; D unclear. The CDR3 is 16 residues long. V shed 4 bases and J shed 2 bases, with 19 bases lying between them. CDR1 and CDR2 (germline): SGHNT, YYREEE (reference sequence). The CDR3 reads CASSRAETRSPYEQYF. Written as DNA, the CDR3 is TGTGCCAGCAGCCGTGCCGAGACAAGGTCCCCCTACGAGCAGTACTTC. Variable domain in full (rest from reference TRBV5-4 and TRBJ2-7): ETGVTQSPTHLIKTRGQQVTLRCSSQSGHNTVSWYQQALGQGPQFIFQYYREEENGRGNFPPRFSGLQFPNYSSELNVNALELDDSALYLCASSRAETRSPYEQYFGPGTRLTVT.

J is TRBJ2-5 and V is TRBV7-9, with D tentatively TRBD1 (8 bases). Germline V gene lookup returns CDR1 SEHNR and CDR2 FQNEAQ (reference sequence). CDR3 length: 15 residues. The V end was cut by 6 bases, the J end by 4 bases, with 18 bases between. The CDR3 region is CASSRGQGGGETQYF. The CDR3 nucleotides are TGTGCCAGCAGTCGAGGACAGGGAGGGGGAGAGACCCAGTACTTC.

The chain combines TRBV25-1 with TRBJ1-2; 9 bases agree with TRBD1. Trimming cost V 2 bases and J 0 bases; bases outside gene matches: 7. Germline V CDR1 and CDR2: MGHDK, SYGVNS. The CDR3 consists of 17 residues. CDR3 in DNA: TGTGCCAGCAGTGAAATTGGACAGGGGTTCGCTAACTATGGCTACACCTTC. As protein: CASSEIGQGFANYGYTF.

Points on this clone: The limits of the CDR3 on the DNA are not certain, so only TCRdb's listed CDR3 is given. The chain joins TRBV28 to TRBJ1-1; TRBD1, the table's D call, lacks a check against the DNA. Termini included, the CDR3 measures 24 amino acids. Germline CDR1 reads MDHEN; CDR2 reads SYDVKM. The CDR3 is CASSWPPLQLSLDKAPDSQGTAFF.

This chain connects TRBV18 to TRBJ1-5; 12 bases map to TRBD1. CDR3 length equals 15 residues. V was pared by 4 bases and J by 7 bases, with 5 bases of the junction left unmatched. The germline CDR1 and CDR2 sequences are KGHSH and LQKENI. The CDR3 is CASSLGQGAGQPQHF. In DNA, the CDR3 is TGTGCCAGCTCACTGGGACAGGGGGCGGGACAGCCCCAGCATTTT.